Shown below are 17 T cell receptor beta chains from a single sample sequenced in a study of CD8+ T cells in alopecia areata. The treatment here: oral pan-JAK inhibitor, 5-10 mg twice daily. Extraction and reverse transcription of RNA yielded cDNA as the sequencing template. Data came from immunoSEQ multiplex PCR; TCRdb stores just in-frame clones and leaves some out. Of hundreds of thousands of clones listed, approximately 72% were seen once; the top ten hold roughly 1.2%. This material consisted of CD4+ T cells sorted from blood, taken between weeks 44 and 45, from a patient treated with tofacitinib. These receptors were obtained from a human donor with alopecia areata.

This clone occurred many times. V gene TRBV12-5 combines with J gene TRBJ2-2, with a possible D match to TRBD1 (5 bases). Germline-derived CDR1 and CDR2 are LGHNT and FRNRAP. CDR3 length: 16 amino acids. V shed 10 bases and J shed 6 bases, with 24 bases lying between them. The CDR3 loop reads CATGSRYPQGSGELFF. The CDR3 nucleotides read TGTGCTACCGGTAGCCGGTACCCTCAGGGCTCCGGGGAGCTGTTTTTT.

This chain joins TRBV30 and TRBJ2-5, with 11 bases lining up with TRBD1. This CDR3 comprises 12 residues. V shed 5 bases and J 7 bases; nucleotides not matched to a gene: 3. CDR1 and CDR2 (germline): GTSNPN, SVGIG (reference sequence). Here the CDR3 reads CAWGQGAWTQYF. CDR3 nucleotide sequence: TGTGCCTGGGGACAGGGGGCCTGGACCCAGTACTTC.

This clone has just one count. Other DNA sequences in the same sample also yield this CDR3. In DNA form, the CDR3 reads TGCGCCAGCAGCTTGGGTAGCACAGATACGCAGTATTTT. Its protein product is CASSLGSTDTQYF. The chain is built from TRBV5-1 and TRBJ2-3; no reliable D call. The CDR3 spans 13 residues. The V gene lost 0 bases and the J gene lost 0 bases, with 2 bases spanning the gap. In germline, CDR1 is SGHRS, CDR2 YFSETQ. The full variable domain, rest sourced from reference TRBV5-1 and TRBJ2-3, is KAGVTQTPRYLIKTRGQQVTLSCSPISGHRSVSWYQQTPGQGLQFLFEYFSETQRNKGNFPGRFSGRQFSNSRSEMNVSTLELGDSALYLCASSLGSTDTQYFGPGTRLTVL.

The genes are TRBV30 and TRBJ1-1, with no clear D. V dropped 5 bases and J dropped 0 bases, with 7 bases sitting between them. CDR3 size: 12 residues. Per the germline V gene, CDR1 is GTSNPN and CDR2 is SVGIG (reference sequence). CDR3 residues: CAWGRMNTEAFF. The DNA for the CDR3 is TGTGCCTGGGGACGCATGAACACTGAAGCTTTCTTT.

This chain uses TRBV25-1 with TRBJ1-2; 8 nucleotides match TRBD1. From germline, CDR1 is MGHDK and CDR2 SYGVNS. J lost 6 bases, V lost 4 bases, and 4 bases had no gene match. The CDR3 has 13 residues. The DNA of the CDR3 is TGTGCCAGCAGTGGGACGGACAGGGATGGCTACACCTTC. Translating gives CASSGTDRDGYTF.

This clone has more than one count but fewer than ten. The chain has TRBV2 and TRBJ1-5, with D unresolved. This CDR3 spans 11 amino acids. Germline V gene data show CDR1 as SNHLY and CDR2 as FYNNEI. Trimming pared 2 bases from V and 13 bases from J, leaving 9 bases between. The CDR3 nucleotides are TGTGCCAGCAGTGAACAGGCGGAACAGCATTTT. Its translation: CASSEQAEQHF.

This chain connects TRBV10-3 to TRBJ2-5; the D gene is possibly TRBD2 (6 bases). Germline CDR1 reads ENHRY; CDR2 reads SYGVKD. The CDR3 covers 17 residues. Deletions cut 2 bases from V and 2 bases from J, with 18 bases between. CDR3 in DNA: TGTGCCATCAGTGAGGTCGCTAGCGCAACATTACAAGAGACCCAGTACTTC. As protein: CAISEVASATLQETQYF.

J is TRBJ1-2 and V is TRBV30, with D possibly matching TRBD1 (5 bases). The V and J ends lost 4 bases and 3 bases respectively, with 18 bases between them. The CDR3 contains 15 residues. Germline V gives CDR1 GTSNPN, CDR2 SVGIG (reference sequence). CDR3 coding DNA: TGTGCCTGGAAACAGGAGTCCAACCCCTACTATGGCTACACCTTC. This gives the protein CAWKQESNPYYGYTF.

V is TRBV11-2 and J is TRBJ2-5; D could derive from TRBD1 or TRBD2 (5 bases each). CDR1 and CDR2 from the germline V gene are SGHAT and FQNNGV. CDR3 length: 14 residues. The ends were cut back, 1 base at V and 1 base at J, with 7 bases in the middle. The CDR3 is CASSLAGTQETQYF. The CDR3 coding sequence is TGTGCCAGCAGCTTAGCAGGGACCCAAGAGACCCAGTACTTC.

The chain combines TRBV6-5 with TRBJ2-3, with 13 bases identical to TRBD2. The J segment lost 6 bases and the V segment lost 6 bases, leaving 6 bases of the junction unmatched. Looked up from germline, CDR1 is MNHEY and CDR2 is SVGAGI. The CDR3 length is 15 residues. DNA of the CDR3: TGTGCCAGCAGAAACCCGACTAGCGGGGGGGATACGCAGTATTTT. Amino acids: CASRNPTSGGDTQYF.

The CDR3 loop reads CAWSRDRGRYSNQPQHF. Here the CDR3 DNA reads TGTGCCTGGAGCCGGGACAGGGGCCGTTATAGCAATCAGCCCCAGCATTTT. The rearrangement uses TRBV30 and TRBJ1-5; 10 bases agree with TRBD1. The V gene's germline CDR1 is GTSNPN and CDR2 SVGIG (reference sequence). J was trimmed by 0 bases and V by 3 bases; bases with no gene match: 8. The CDR3 spans 17 residues.

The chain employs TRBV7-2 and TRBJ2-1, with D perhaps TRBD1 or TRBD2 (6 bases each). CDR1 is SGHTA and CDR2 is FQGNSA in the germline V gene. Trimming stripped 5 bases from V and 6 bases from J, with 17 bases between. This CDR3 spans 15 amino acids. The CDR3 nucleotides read TGTGCCAGCAGCCCGTCGTGGGGGGCGTTCAATGAGCAGTTCTTC. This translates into CASSPSWGAFNEQFF.

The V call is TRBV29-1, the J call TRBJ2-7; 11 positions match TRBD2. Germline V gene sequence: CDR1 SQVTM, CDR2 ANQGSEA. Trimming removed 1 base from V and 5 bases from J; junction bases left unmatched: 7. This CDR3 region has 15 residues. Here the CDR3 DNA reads TGCAGCGTTGAAGGGCCTAGCGGGGGGACCCACGAGCAGTACTTC. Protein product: CSVEGPSGGTHEQYF.

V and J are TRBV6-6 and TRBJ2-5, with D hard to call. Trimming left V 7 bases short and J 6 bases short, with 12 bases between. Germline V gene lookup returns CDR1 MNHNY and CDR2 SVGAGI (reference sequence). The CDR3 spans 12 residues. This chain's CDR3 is CASNRHDQTQYF. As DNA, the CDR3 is TGTGCCAGCAACCGACATGATCAGACCCAGTACTTC.

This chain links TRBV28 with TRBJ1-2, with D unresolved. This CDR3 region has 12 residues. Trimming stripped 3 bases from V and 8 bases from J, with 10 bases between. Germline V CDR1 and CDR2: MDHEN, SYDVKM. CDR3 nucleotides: TGTGCCAGCAGTTTCCCCCGATGGGGCTACACCTTC. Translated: CASSFPRWGYTF.

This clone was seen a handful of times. The CDR3 DNA reads as TGTGCCAGCAGCCCCGGAACAGTATCCTACGAGCAGTACTTC. It translates to CASSPGTVSYEQYF. The chain couples TRBV7-2 to TRBJ2-7; the D is unclear. The V end lost 5 bases, the J end lost 1 base, and 12 bases lay between the germline ends. Germline-derived CDR1 and CDR2 are SGHTA and FQGNSA. The CDR3 length is 14 residues. Full variable domain (remainder filled in from reference TRBV7-2 and TRBJ2-7): GAGVSQSPSNKVTEKGKDVELRCDPISGHTALYWYRQSLGQGLEFLIYFQGNSAPDKSGLPSDRFSAERTGGSVSTLTIQRTQQEDSAVYLCASSPGTVSYEQYFGPGTRLTVT.

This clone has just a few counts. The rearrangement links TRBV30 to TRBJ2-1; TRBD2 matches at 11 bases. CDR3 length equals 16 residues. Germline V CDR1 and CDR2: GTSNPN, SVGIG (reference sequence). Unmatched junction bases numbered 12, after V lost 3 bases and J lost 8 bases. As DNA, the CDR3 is TGTGCCTGGAGCATGTACGTCGGGACTAGCGGCGATGAGCAGTTCTTC. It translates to CAWSMYVGTSGDEQFF.